The source of this T cell receptor beta chain is a study of shared clonotypes between healthy human individuals. Overall study: Participating donors consisted of a couple of women and a few men aged 18 to 49.

Per the original methods: Owing to the provision of junction-only sequences devoid of quality scores by immunoSEQ, filtering differed. Assay used: immunoSEQ multiplex PCR; TCRdb lists only in-frame clones, some missing. That table gives V, J and clone size, and the DNA gave D and trimming. The table shows about 2.4 million clones, with approximately 93% occurring only once. Whole-study findings and limits: All-four-donor shared clonotypes had higher generation probabilities than non-shared clonotypes did.

Details on this clone: Its target is not known.

Germline CDR1 is SGHAT and CDR2 is FQNNGV. The CDR3 extends over 15 amino acids. V was trimmed by 5 bases and J by 8 bases, leaving 19 bases between them. The receptor was isolated from a man aged 18 to 30 in good health. Some clones in this sample may be carry-over from other donors' samples. Sequencing was carried out using naive CD4+ T cells from PBMCs. The subset was: CD45RA+ positively selected. The chain recombines TRBV11-2 with TRBJ2-1, with D perhaps matching TRBD2 (5 bases). CDR3 residues: CASSPPPTRVHEQFF. CDR3 DNA: TGTGCCAGCAGCCCACCTCCGACGCGGGTGCATGAGCAGTTCTTC.